This T cell receptor (beta chain) was found in a study of blood T cell repertoires in COVID-19. Study at large: PBMCs, B-cell-depleted T cells, or T cells provided the cDNA or gDNA that made up the material.

The method was immunoSEQ multiplex PCR; TCRdb's version includes in-frame clones alone and lacks a portion of them. The table records 100,000 or so clones, approximately 79% of them present only once. CDR3 length: 15 amino acids. Germline V CDR1 and CDR2: MDHEN, SYDVKM. With V trimmed by 7 bases and J by 5 bases, 10 bases remained unmatched. The chain has TRBV28 and TRBJ2-2; 7 nucleotides agree with TRBD1. Sequencing was carried out using peripheral blood. The receptor was derived from a woman aged 80 or older with acute or convalescent COVID-19. CDR3 residues: CASTLGGGGTGELFF. For the CDR3, the DNA is TGTGCCAGCACCCTAGGGGGCGGAGGAACCGGGGAGCTGTTTTTT.